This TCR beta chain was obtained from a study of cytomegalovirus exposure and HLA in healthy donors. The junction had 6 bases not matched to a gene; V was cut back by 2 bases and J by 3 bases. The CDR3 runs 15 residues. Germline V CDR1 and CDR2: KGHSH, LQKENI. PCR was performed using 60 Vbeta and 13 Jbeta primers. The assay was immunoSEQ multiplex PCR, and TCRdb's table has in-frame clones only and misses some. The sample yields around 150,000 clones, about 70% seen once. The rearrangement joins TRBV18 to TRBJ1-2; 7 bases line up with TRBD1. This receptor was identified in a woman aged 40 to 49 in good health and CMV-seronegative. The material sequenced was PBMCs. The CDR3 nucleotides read TGTGCCAGCTCACCAGTAACCGACAGGGACTATGGCTACACCTTC. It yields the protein CASSPVTDRDYGYTF.